This T cell receptor (beta chain) was obtained from a study of PD-1 blockade in classical Hodgkin lymphoma. Germline-derived CDR1 and CDR2 are MNHEY and SMNVEV (reference sequence). The CDR3 is 15 amino acids. V shed 6 bases and J 5 bases; nucleotides not matched to a gene: 4. TCRdb keeps only in-frame clones here, not all; method: immunoSEQ multiplex PCR. This sample yields more than 10,000 clones, of which about 76% are seen a single time; around 25% belongs to the top ten. Exposure to brentuximab vedotin varied, and each patient had relapsed following autologous stem cell transplantation. This clone was seen once.

This receptor was identified in a human donor with classical Hodgkin lymphoma. The chain is built from TRBV27 and TRBJ2-5, with 15 bases that match TRBD2. This material consisted of peripheral blood mononuclear cells (PBMCs), taken at baseline. The CDR3 region is CASRAGLAGGETQYF. The CDR3 DNA reads as TGTGCCAGCAGGGCGGGACTAGCGGGAGGTGAGACCCAGTACTTC.